This TCR beta chain originates from a study of CXCR3-negative and CXCR3-positive naive CD8 T cells. The CDR3 extends over 13 amino acids. Germline V gene lookup returns CDR1 WNHNN and CDR2 SYGVQD (reference sequence). Points from the study as a whole: When CXCR3-positive naive cells were set against CXCR3-negative naive cells, the former had more hydrophobic TRB CDR3s. Diversity was high in both naive subsets and much lower in memory cells.

Researchers prepared the TRB cDNA libraries using 5' RACE with UMI labels. TCRdb reprocessed the 5' RACE reads; each CDR3 protein has one entry and no DNA is given. This specimen shows 150,000 to 180,000 distinct CDR3 sequences; the ten leading clones hold approximately 0.51%. A note on this clonotype: The antigen is undetermined.

Sequencing was done on a sample of naive CXCR3+ CD8+ T cells from blood. Described subset: CD45RO-CCR7+CD27+CD95- naive CD8+ T cells expressing CXCR3 (TNR3+). The source of this sequence is a human donor in good health. Some clones in this sample may be carry-over from other donors' samples. The chain is built from TRBV10-1 and TRBJ2-1; absent DNA, TCRdb's TRBD1 call cannot be checked. The CDR3 here is CASSEDRANEQFF.